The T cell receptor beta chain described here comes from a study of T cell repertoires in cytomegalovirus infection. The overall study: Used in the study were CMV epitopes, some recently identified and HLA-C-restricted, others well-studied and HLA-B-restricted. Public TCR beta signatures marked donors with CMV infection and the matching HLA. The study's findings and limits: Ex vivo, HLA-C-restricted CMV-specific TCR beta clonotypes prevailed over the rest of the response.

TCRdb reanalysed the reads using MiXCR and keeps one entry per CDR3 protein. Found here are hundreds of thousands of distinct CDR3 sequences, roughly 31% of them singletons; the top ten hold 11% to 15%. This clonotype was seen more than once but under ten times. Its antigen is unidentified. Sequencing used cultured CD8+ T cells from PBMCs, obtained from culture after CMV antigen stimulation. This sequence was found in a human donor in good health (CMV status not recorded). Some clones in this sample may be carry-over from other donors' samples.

CDR3 in amino acids: CASSRSDESLGLDGYTF. The CDR3 nucleotides are TGTGCCAGCAGCCGTTCCGATGAGAGTTTAGGACTCGATGGCTACACCTTC. This chain joins TRBV5-6 and TRBJ1-2; no clear D gene. The V gene lost 4 bases and the J gene lost 6 bases, with 25 bases spanning the gap. CDR1 and CDR2 from the germline V gene are SGHDT and YYEEEE. The CDR3 is 17 residues long.